This T cell receptor beta chain was sequenced in a study of T cells after yellow fever vaccination. 5'RACE template switching added a universal primer site and UMIs to TCR cDNA. Via MiXCR, TCRdb re-called the 5' RACE reads, giving one row per CDR3 protein. There are 200,000 to 300,000 distinct CDR3 sequences in the sample; over 10% occur only once, and around 0.55% lies in the top ten. The CDR3 is 16 amino acids. V was shortened by 3 bases and J by 6 bases, with 18 bases between the two germline ends. Germline CDR1 is SGHRS and CDR2 is YFSETQ. Study-level points and caveats: It was a weaker secondary response, yet one that peaked faster, at day 5 versus 15. After the booster, roughly 96% of CD4 and roughly nine tenths of CD8 primary-response clones were re-detected. Few clonotypes appeared in both CD4 and CD8 compartments.

This clonotype has a handful of counts. Its antigen is not known. The chain uses TRBV5-1 and TRBJ2-2; D is uncertain. This TCR was sampled from a man aged 25 to 40 who received the YFV17D yellow fever vaccine. This specimen consisted of CD4+ T cells sorted from PBMCs, obtained 45 days after the yellow fever booster vaccination. This CDR3 reads CASSYESHRSPGELFF. The CDR3 coding sequence is TGCGCCAGCAGCTACGAGTCCCACAGAAGCCCCGGGGAGCTGTTTTTT. Filled out from reference TRBV5-1 and TRBJ2-2, the complete variable domain reads KAGVTQTPRYLIKTRGQQVTLSCSPISGHRSVSWYQQTPGQGLQFLFEYFSETQRNKGNFPGRFSGRQFSNSRSEMNVSTLELGDSALYLCASSYESHRSPGELFFGEGSRLTVL.